Shown below are 25 T cell receptor beta chains from a single sample sequenced in a study of technical replicates of blood from a handful of donors. Repertoires were generated with immunoSEQ multiplex PCR, while TCRdb's copy carries only in-frame clones and drops some. Here the sample spans tens of thousands of clones, around 94% being singletons. Sample: T cells isolated from PBMCs. These receptors were obtained from a human donor in good health.

The chain joins TRBV5-1 to TRBJ2-1, with D perhaps TRBD2 (6 bases). V lost 0 bases and J lost 5, with 9 bases in between. CDR1 is SGHRS and CDR2 is YFSETQ in the germline V gene. The CDR3 runs to 14 residues. The CDR3 DNA reads TGCGCCAGCAGCTTGGGCGGGATCGACAATGAGCAGTTCTTC. Translation: CASSLGGIDNEQFF. Looking up the rest from reference TRBV5-1 and TRBJ2-1 gives the full variable domain: KAGVTQTPRYLIKTRGQQVTLSCSPISGHRSVSWYQQTPGQGLQFLFEYFSETQRNKGNFPGRFSGRQFSNSRSEMNVSTLELGDSALYLCASSLGGIDNEQFFGPGTRLTVL.

The chain recombines TRBV5-1 with TRBJ2-1, with 8 bases fitting TRBD1. The CDR3 has 14 residues. Germline CDR1 is SGHRS and CDR2 is YFSETQ. V shed 4 bases, J shed 8 bases, and the junction held 8 bases outside the gene matches. The CDR3 DNA reads TGCGCCAGCAGCGACCCCCAGGGGGCCGATGAGCAGTTCTTC. As protein: CASSDPQGADEQFF. Together with reference TRBV5-1 and TRBJ2-1, the CDR3 gives the full variable domain: KAGVTQTPRYLIKTRGQQVTLSCSPISGHRSVSWYQQTPGQGLQFLFEYFSETQRNKGNFPGRFSGRQFSNSRSEMNVSTLELGDSALYLCASSDPQGADEQFFGPGTRLTVL.

The V and J genes are TRBV10-1 and TRBJ2-7; the D gene is possibly TRBD2 (5 bases). Trimming took off 6 bases at V and 3 bases at J, with 12 bases between the two ends. This CDR3 comprises 13 residues. Germline values: CDR1 WNHNN, CDR2 SYGVQD (reference sequence). CDR3 DNA: TGCGCCAGCAGGAGCAACGAGGGCTACGAGCAGTACTTC. This sequence encodes CASRSNEGYEQYF.

The genes are TRBV18 and TRBJ1-1; weak D call: TRBD1 (6 bases). Trimming cost V 3 bases and J 6 bases, with 20 bases left between them. The germline V gene has CDR1 KGHSH and CDR2 LQKENI. The CDR3 extends over 16 amino acids. The CDR3 here is CASSPPTTAWGPEAFF. The CDR3 DNA sequence: TGTGCCAGCTCACCCCCCACGACAGCCTGGGGGCCTGAAGCTTTCTTT.

CDR3 coding DNA: TGTGCCAGCAGCTTGGCTTCAGGGGGCACAGATACGCAGTATTTT. Its translation is CASSLASGGTDTQYF. V is TRBV5-6 and J is TRBJ2-3; D possibly corresponds to TRBD1 (6 bases). The CDR3 loop spans 15 amino acids. Trimming removed 0 bases at V and 1 base at J, with 9 bases between. CDR1 SGHDT and CDR2 YYEEEE come from the germline V gene.

The chain recombines TRBV27 with TRBJ2-3; 7 bases are a match to TRBD2. This CDR3 has 15 amino acids. The V and J ends lost 5 bases and 0 bases, in that order; junction bases with no gene match: 5. Germline V gene lookup returns CDR1 MNHEY and CDR2 SMNVEV (reference sequence). This CDR3 is CASSLGTTSTDTQYF. The DNA of the CDR3 is TGTGCCAGCAGTCTCGGGACTACTAGCACAGATACGCAGTATTTT.

This rearrangement joins TRBV7-2 to TRBJ2-7; TRBD1 is a possible D gene (5 bases). The CDR3 runs 14 residues. Trimming cost V 1 base and J 2 bases, with 9 bases left between them. CDR1 and CDR2 from the germline V gene are SGHTA and FQGNSA. The CDR3 region is CASSLVTGTYEQYF. CDR3 nucleotides: TGTGCCAGCAGCTTAGTCACAGGTACCTACGAGCAGTACTTC.

The chain recombines TRBV4-2 with TRBJ2-5, with TRBD2 matching over 8 bases. The CDR3 consists of 16 residues. J gave up 2 bases and V 0 bases, and 5 bases lay outside the gene matches. Germline V gene data show CDR1 as LGHNA and CDR2 as YNFKEQ. The DNA for the CDR3 is TGTGCCAGCAGCCAAGATCAGGGACTAGAGCAAGAGACCCAGTACTTC. It encodes CASSQDQGLEQETQYF.

V gene TRBV19 combines with J gene TRBJ2-3; D remains unclear. The CDR3 contains 14 residues. Germline CDR1 and CDR2: LNHDA and SQIVND (reference sequence). Trimming left V 5 bases short and J 2 bases short, with 11 bases between. CDR3 sequence: CASSASFYTDTQYF. The DNA for the CDR3 is TGTGCCAGTAGTGCCTCATTCTACACAGATACGCAGTATTTT.

The gene calls are TRBV7-9 and TRBJ2-7, with 8 bases aligning to TRBD2. CDR1 and CDR2 (germline): SEHNR, FQNEAQ (reference sequence). Trimming cost V 3 bases and J 1 base; bases outside gene matches: 2. The CDR3 runs 14 residues. CDR3 nucleotide sequence: TGTGCCAGCAGCTTCCGGGGGGGGTCCTACGAGCAGTACTTC. This translates into CASSFRGGSYEQYF.

This sequence joins TRBV7-9 and TRBJ1-5; unclear D gene. V was clipped by 3 bases and J by 4 bases, with 4 bases between them. The germline V gene has CDR1 SEHNR and CDR2 FQNEAQ (reference sequence). The CDR3 is 12 residues long. The CDR3 region is CASSFGNQPQHF. The CDR3 nucleotides read TGTGCCAGCAGCTTCGGTAATCAGCCCCAGCATTTT.

The CDR3: CASSLAVDRVPEQYF. As DNA, the CDR3 is TGCGCCAGCAGCTTGGCCGTAGACAGGGTTCCCGAGCAGTACTTC. The chain carries TRBV5-1 and TRBJ2-7; 7 nucleotides agree with TRBD1. This CDR3 spans 15 amino acids. Germline V CDR1 and CDR2: SGHRS, YFSETQ. V gave up 0 bases and J gave up 6 bases; unmatched junction bases: 9.

The chain employs TRBV2 and TRBJ2-1; the D gene is possibly TRBD2 (6 bases). The V end lost 1 base, the J end lost 0 bases, and 16 bases lay between the germline ends. CDR1 and CDR2 from the germline V gene are SNHLY and FYNNEI. The CDR3 loop spans 18 amino acids. The CDR3 region has the DNA TGTGCCAGCAGTGAAGGGACTACCTTACTTAGCTCCTACAATGAGCAGTTCTTC. Translation gives CASSEGTTLLSSYNEQFF.

This clone showed up just a few times. The rearrangement joins TRBV6-6 to TRBJ2-2; D perhaps matches TRBD2 (6 bases). V dropped 5 bases and J dropped 5 bases, with 9 bases sitting between them. Germline V gene lookup returns CDR1 MNHNY and CDR2 SVGAGI (reference sequence). The CDR3 runs to 13 residues. The CDR3 coding sequence is TGTGCCAGCAGTGGACTACAAACCGGGGAGCTGTTTTTT. It is translated as CASSGLQTGELFF.

The CDR3 here is CASSLRDTNEKLFF. For the CDR3, the DNA is TGCGCCAGCAGCCTCCGGGATACTAATGAAAAACTGTTTTTT. V usage is TRBV5-1 and J usage is TRBJ1-4; D remains ambiguous. The CDR3 has 14 residues. V lost 4 bases to trimming and J lost 2 bases, with 9 bases between them. CDR1 is SGHRS, CDR2 YFSETQ, per germline. The full variable domain, with the rest looked up from reference TRBV5-1 and TRBJ1-4, is KAGVTQTPRYLIKTRGQQVTLSCSPISGHRSVSWYQQTPGQGLQFLFEYFSETQRNKGNFPGRFSGRQFSNSRSEMNVSTLELGDSALYLCASSLRDTNEKLFFGSGTQLSVL.

The chain combines TRBV6-1 with TRBJ2-7, with D maybe TRBD1 (6 bases). This CDR3 region has 12 residues. Germline V gene data show CDR1 as MNHNS and CDR2 as SASEGT. Trimming shortened V by 10 bases and J by 3 bases, and 13 bases separated the two germline ends. The CDR3 region is CATRTVLYEQYF. Written as DNA, the CDR3 is TGTGCCACCCGGACAGTCCTCTACGAGCAGTACTTC.

The table lists this clone with a count of one. This rearrangement joins TRBV5-1 to TRBJ1-3; D is unclear. The CDR3 is made up of 14 amino acids. V was trimmed by 0 bases and J by 1 base, leaving 5 bases between them. The germline V gene encodes CDR1 SGHRS and CDR2 YFSETQ. The CDR3 nucleotides read TGCGCCAGCAGCTTGGCCCCGTCTGGAAACACCATATATTTT. It translates to CASSLAPSGNTIYF. Combining the CDR3 with reference TRBV5-1 and TRBJ1-3 gives the whole variable domain KAGVTQTPRYLIKTRGQQVTLSCSPISGHRSVSWYQQTPGQGLQFLFEYFSETQRNKGNFPGRFSGRQFSNSRSEMNVSTLELGDSALYLCASSLAPSGNTIYFGEGSWLTVV.

The rearrangement uses TRBV30 and TRBJ2-7, with a tentative D call TRBD2 (5 bases). Deletions cut 0 bases from V and 0 bases from J, with 24 bases between. Germline V gene sequence: CDR1 GTSNPN, CDR2 SVGIG (reference sequence). The CDR3 is 19 amino acids. CDR3 DNA sequence: TGTGCCTGGAGTGTTACATTGTTTTCCCCGGGAAGAGGCTCCTACGAGCAGTACTTC. Translation: CAWSVTLFSPGRGSYEQYF.

This chain uses TRBV11-2 with TRBJ2-7, with 7 bases matching TRBD2. Trimming cost V 1 base and J 2 bases; bases outside gene matches: 8. CDR1 and CDR2 from the germline V gene are SGHAT and FQNNGV. The CDR3 is 16 residues long. Here the CDR3 DNA reads TGTGCCAGCAGCTTAGTTCCCTTGGGGGGGGCCTACGAGCAGTACTTC. This translates into CASSLVPLGGAYEQYF.

The V gene is TRBV5-1, the J gene TRBJ2-7; D remains ambiguous. CDR1 and CDR2 (germline): SGHRS, YFSETQ. The V end was cut by 0 bases, the J end by 6 bases, with 10 bases between. This CDR3 contains 13 residues. The chain's CDR3 is CASSLEASSEQYF. CDR3 bases: TGCGCCAGCAGCTTGGAAGCGAGTTCCGAGCAGTACTTC. Complete variable domain (other parts from reference TRBV5-1 and TRBJ2-7): KAGVTQTPRYLIKTRGQQVTLSCSPISGHRSVSWYQQTPGQGLQFLFEYFSETQRNKGNFPGRFSGRQFSNSRSEMNVSTLELGDSALYLCASSLEASSEQYFGPGTRLTVT.

The V gene is TRBV9, the J gene TRBJ1-1, with D possibly matching TRBD1 (5 bases). From germline, CDR1 is SGDLS and CDR2 YYNGEE. Trimming pared 0 bases from V and 5 bases from J, leaving 14 bases between. This CDR3 has 15 residues. The CDR3, as DNA: TGTGCCAGCAGCGTAGGGCGGCGGGGGTCAACTGAAGCTTTCTTT. It translates to CASSVGRRGSTEAFF.

This rearrangement joins TRBV7-2 to TRBJ1-5, with D tentatively TRBD1 (5 bases). The V gene's germline CDR1 is SGHTA and CDR2 FQGNSA. The CDR3 runs to 15 residues. V shed 6 bases and J shed 2 bases, with 14 bases lying between them. CDR3 sequence: CASSPRGRGNQPQHF. Written as DNA, the CDR3 is TGTGCCAGCAGTCCCCGGGGGAGGGGCAATCAGCCCCAGCATTTT.

This chain joins TRBV28 and TRBJ2-7; 9 bases match TRBD1. The V gene's germline CDR1 is MDHEN and CDR2 SYDVKM. The CDR3 spans 12 residues. J was trimmed by 9 bases and V by 7 bases; bases with no gene match: 7. The DNA of the CDR3 is TGTGCCAGCACCCGGGGACAGGGATGGCAGTACTTC. Translated, it gives CASTRGQGWQYF.

The gene calls are TRBV12-5 and TRBJ2-3; 10 bases map to TRBD2. V shed 2 bases, J shed 3 bases, and the junction held 5 bases outside the gene matches. The CDR3 sequence is 16 residues long. Germline V gene sequence: CDR1 LGHNT, CDR2 FRNRAP. The CDR3 DNA sequence: TGTGCTAGTGGTTTGATCCTAGCGGGAGAGACAGATACGCAGTATTTT. Translation gives CASGLILAGETDTQYF.

This chain's CDR3 is CASSYQTGLTGELFF. The DNA of the CDR3 is TGTGCCAGCAGTTACCAGACAGGACTCACCGGGGAGCTGTTTTTT. J is TRBJ2-2 and V is TRBV6-6; perhaps TRBD1 as D (6 bases). Germline values: CDR1 MNHNY, CDR2 SVGAGI (reference sequence). The CDR3 is made up of 15 amino acids. V lost 2 bases to trimming and J lost 4 bases, with 11 bases between them.